The rows below give T cell receptor beta chains drawn from one sample of a study of cytomegalovirus exposure and HLA in healthy donors. The data were produced by immunoSEQ multiplex PCR, yet TCRdb's version contains in-frame clones alone and is incomplete. The data contain 65,000 to 90,000 clones, 65% to 75% of them singletons. Sequencing input: PBMCs. Receptor source: a woman aged 35 to 49 in good health and CMV-seropositive. Both conserved end residues are part of each CDR3.

cdr3_aa j_call v_call
CASRARGIETEAFF TRBJ1-1 TRBV2
CASSFGRDYEQYF TRBJ2-7 TRBV5-1
CASSQVLNTEAFF TRBJ1-1 TRBV14
CASSPSRGQGVYEQYF TRBJ2-7 TRBV18
CAWQKRGAAGELFF TRBJ2-2 TRBV30
CASSLERESYEQYF . TRBV7-2
CASSPRGLHNEQFF TRBJ2-1 TRBV7-2
CASSFYYQETQYF TRBJ2-5 TRBV5-6
CATSRVPGSNQPQHF TRBJ1-5 TRBV15
CASSRGQISNQPQHF TRBJ1-5 TRBV19
CASNRIGADYGYTF TRBJ1-2 TRBV6-5
CASSQDIRTPGWNEQFF TRBJ2-1 TRBV4-2
CATSSRQGGNQPQHF TRBJ1-5 TRBV15
CASSQDRASGRSGELFF TRBJ2-2 TRBV4-1
CASSLPGSYGYTF TRBJ1-2 TRBV5-4
CASRQTPDSIRQGDYGYTF TRBJ1-2 TRBV7-8
CASSVAGRSGNTIYF TRBJ1-3 TRBV9
CASSEGQGADTQYF TRBJ2-3 TRBV6-1
CASSLEQGPYEQYF TRBJ2-7 TRBV7-9
CASSPGQGSSYEQYF TRBJ2-7 TRBV11-3
CASSATGGEQYF TRBJ2-7 TRBV10-2
CAWSEQRGFSENTEAFF TRBJ1-1 TRBV30
CASSDTSIEDRVSVATEAFF TRBJ1-1 TRBV4-1
CASSFRSGSRNEQFF TRBJ2-1 TRBV13
CASSLKQGTEAFF TRBJ1-1 TRBV18
CASSSGTSGPTDTQYF TRBJ2-3 TRBV7-9
CASSLSNLATDTQYF TRBJ2-3 TRBV11-3
CASSLVGTDLNTEAFF TRBJ1-1 TRBV7-2
CASSLEVSGRPYEQYF TRBJ2-7 TRBV7-9
CASSVVEQGNQPQHF TRBJ1-5 TRBV2
CASSSAGNQPQHF TRBJ1-5 TRBV6-5
CASSLVAGFATNEKLFF TRBJ1-4 TRBV7-2